This T cell receptor (beta chain) stems from a study of T-cell reconstitution after alpha-beta-depleted transplantation in children. Study-wide results and limits: At around two months after transplant, the alpha-beta T cells were reportedly derived from several hundred expanded clones that came from non-depleted graft cells. Newly made T cells mostly supplied T-cell counts and diversity one year after transplant.

Molecular barcoding with unique molecular identifiers was used for the TCRbeta library. Each CDR3 protein gets one entry after TCRdb re-called the PCR reads with MiXCR. The table records hundreds of thousands of distinct CDR3 sequences, roughly 23% of them present only once. Trimming removed 0 bases from V and 3 bases from J; junction bases left unmatched: 5. CDR3 length: 16 residues. In germline, CDR1 is SEHNR, CDR2 FQNEAQ (reference sequence). Note on this clonotype: Its matching antigen is unknown.

The sequence derives from a boy under two years old who had a stem cell transplant for acute myeloid leukemia, so the T cells may come from the graft donor. The chain joins TRBV7-9 to TRBJ2-5, with 9 bases identical to TRBD1. This material consisted of PBMCs, mostly from graft donor cells, taken 360 days after TCRalphabeta/CD19-depleted stem cell transplant. The CDR3: CASSLAIRTGEETQYF. CDR3 in DNA: TGTGCCAGCAGCTTAGCGATACGGACAGGGGAAGAGACCCAGTACTTC.